This T cell receptor beta chain was captured in a study of blood T cell repertoires in COVID-19. Study-level information: The cDNA or gDNA used as material had been derived from T cells, B-cell-depleted T cells, or PBMCs.

Under the authors' procedure: From reference gene primer amplification, estimates of nucleated cell counts were derived. Generated by immunoSEQ multiplex PCR, the TCRdb table keeps only in-frame clones and is missing some. The D gene and trimming were derived from the DNA, and the V and J assignments and clone size from that table. The data show 300,000 or so clones, with 86% seen just once and 3.5% to 4.5% held by the top ten. The J segment lost 6 bases and the V segment lost 2 bases, leaving 1 base of the junction unmatched. This CDR3 has 15 amino acids. The germline gives CDR1 MNHNS, CDR2 SASEGT. The gene calls are TRBV6-1 and TRBJ2-1, with 13 bases aligning to TRBD2. The origin of this receptor is a woman aged 40 to 50 with acute COVID-19. Sequencing input: PBMCs or T cells enriched from blood (not recorded which). This chain's CDR3 is CASSETSGGVNEQFF. CDR3 in DNA: TGTGCCAGCAGTGAAACTAGCGGGGGGGTCAATGAGCAGTTCTTC.